A selection of T cell receptor beta chains follows, all from one sample in a study of metastatic and nonmetastatic thyroid tumors. TCRdb re-called clones from the PCR reads using MiXCR. The table has roughly 40,000 clones, about 12% seen once. The sequenced sample was blood. The receptors shown here come from a male donor with papillary thyroid cancer or a benign thyroid nodule (not recorded which). Some clones in this sample may be carry-over from other donors' samples. Both conserved end residues are part of each CDR3. Fields, in order: clone size, J gene, D gene, V gene, CDR3 DNA, CDR3 protein. A D gene is named only where the DNA matches it firmly. For some rows the clone size is stated as once, few or many, or as a class when expanded; others skip it.

abundance: few; j_gene: TRBJ2-1; d_gene: -; v_gene: TRBV7-9; CDR3nt: TGTGCCAGCAGCCAAGCGGAGGTTCGGCAGTTCTTC; CDR3aa: CASSQAEVRQFF
abundance: many; j_gene: TRBJ2-4; d_gene: -; v_gene: TRBV10-3; CDR3nt: TGTGCCATCGGGAGGCGCCGGGAGCGGAACAAAAACATTCAGTACTTC; CDR3aa: CAIGRRRERNKNIQYF
abundance: -; j_gene: TRBJ2-1; d_gene: TRBD2; v_gene: TRBV30; CDR3nt: TGTGCCTGGAGTTTACTAGCGGGAGGGTACAATGAGCAGTTCTTC; CDR3aa: CAWSLLAGGYNEQFF
abundance: many; j_gene: TRBJ1-1; d_gene: -; v_gene: TRBV30; CDR3nt: TGTGCCTGGAGGCAGAACATGAACACTGAAGCTTTCTTT; CDR3aa: CAWRQNMNTEAFF
abundance: -; j_gene: TRBJ1-5; d_gene: -; v_gene: TRBV18; CDR3nt: TGTGCCAGCTCACACTTGAATCAGCACCAGCATTTT; CDR3aa: CASSHLNQHQHF
abundance: many; j_gene: TRBJ2-1; d_gene: -; v_gene: TRBV5-1; CDR3nt: TGCGCCAGCAGTCTGGGGGTGGGAAATGAGCAGTTCTTC; CDR3aa: CASSLGVGNEQFF
abundance: many; j_gene: TRBJ2-7; d_gene: TRBD1; v_gene: TRBV4-3; CDR3nt: TGCGCCAGCAGCCAAGGACAGGGCGTAGGGGGCGAGCAGTACTTC; CDR3aa: CASSQGQGVGGEQYF
abundance: -; j_gene: TRBJ2-7; d_gene: -; v_gene: TRBV20-1; CDR3nt: TGCAGTGCTAGTGTGGGCTACGAGCAGTACTTC; CDR3aa: CSASVGYEQYF
abundance: many; j_gene: TRBJ2-5; d_gene: -; v_gene: TRBV6-5; CDR3nt: TGTGCCAGCAGTTACCTAGGGGCGGGTGAGACCCAGTACTTC; CDR3aa: CASSYLGAGETQYF
abundance: many; j_gene: TRBJ2-7; d_gene: TRBD2; v_gene: TRBV13; CDR3nt: TGTGCCAGCAGCGGAGGGGACTATAGCTACGAGCAGTACTTC; CDR3aa: CASSGGDYSYEQYF
abundance: many; j_gene: TRBJ2-3; d_gene: TRBD1; v_gene: TRBV6-2/TRBV6-3; CDR3nt: TGTGCCAGCGATCACCAAATACAGGGGTGGACAGATACGCAGTATTTT; CDR3aa: CASDHQIQGWTDTQYF
abundance: many; j_gene: TRBJ2-4; d_gene: TRBD2; v_gene: TRBV20-1; CDR3nt: TGCAGTGCTAGAGATCGCGGGAGGGCTGGTGTACGTAAAAACATTCAGTACTTC; CDR3aa: CSARDRGRAGVRKNIQYF
abundance: few; j_gene: TRBJ1-4; d_gene: -; v_gene: TRBV6-5; CDR3nt: TGTGCCAGCAGTTACTCGGGGGAAGATGAAGAACTGTTTTTT; CDR3aa: CASSYSGEDEELFF
abundance: few; j_gene: TRBJ2-2; d_gene: TRBD2; v_gene: TRBV27; CDR3nt: TGTGCCAGCAACCGAATAGCGGGAGGGAACACCGGGGGGCTGTTTTTT; CDR3aa: CASNRIAGGNTGGLFF
abundance: many; j_gene: TRBJ2-2; d_gene: -; v_gene: TRBV6-1; CDR3nt: TGTGCCAGCAGCTTCGACCGGGCCAACGGGGAGCTGTTTTTT; CDR3aa: CASSFDRANGELFF
abundance: -; j_gene: TRBJ1-2; d_gene: -; v_gene: TRBV3-1; CDR3nt: TGTGCCAGCAGCCAAGATGTGGGAAAGAGACGGGACTACACCTTC; CDR3aa: CASSQDVGKRRDYTF
abundance: many; j_gene: TRBJ2-7; d_gene: -; v_gene: TRBV7-6; CDR3nt: TGTGCCAGCAGCCATAACTCCTACGAGCAGTACTTC; CDR3aa: CASSHNSYEQYF
abundance: -; j_gene: TRBJ2-3; d_gene: TRBD2; v_gene: TRBV28; CDR3nt: TGTGCCAGCAGTTTCCCCTGTGGACTAGCGGGATGGACAGATACGCAGTATTTT; CDR3aa: CASSFPCGLAGWTDTQYF
abundance: -; j_gene: TRBJ2-1; d_gene: -; v_gene: TRBV5-6; CDR3nt: TGTGCCAGCAGCTTGGGGGAGTACTCCTACAATGAGCAGTTCTTC; CDR3aa: CASSLGEYSYNEQFF
abundance: many; j_gene: TRBJ1-1; d_gene: -; v_gene: TRBV7-2; CDR3nt: TGTGCCAGCAGCTTAGCTCGTGCAGTGAACACTGAAGCTTTCTTT; CDR3aa: CASSLARAVNTEAFF
abundance: many; j_gene: TRBJ1-5; d_gene: -; v_gene: TRBV5-5; CDR3nt: TGTGCCAGCAGCGTAGACAGATATAGCAATCAGCCCCAGCATTTT; CDR3aa: CASSVDRYSNQPQHF
abundance: many; j_gene: TRBJ2-5; d_gene: TRBD2; v_gene: TRBV7-3; CDR3nt: TGTGCCAGCAGCTTAACGGCCCGACGGGAGGGCCGTGAGACCCAGTACTTC; CDR3aa: CASSLTARREGRETQYF
abundance: many; j_gene: TRBJ2-1; d_gene: -; v_gene: TRBV6-1; CDR3nt: TGTGTCAAAGGCCAGAGCTCCTACAATGAGCAGTTCTTC; CDR3aa: CVKGQSSYNEQFF
abundance: many; j_gene: TRBJ2-2; d_gene: TRBD1; v_gene: TRBV5-1; CDR3nt: TGCGCCAGCAGCTTGACGTTGCCCAGGGGGCGCAGCGGGGAGCTGTTTTTT; CDR3aa: CASSLTLPRGRSGELFF
abundance: many; j_gene: TRBJ1-2; d_gene: -; v_gene: TRBV7-2; CDR3nt: TGTGCCAGCAGCTTACTTCGGGGGGCCGATGGCTACACCTTC; CDR3aa: CASSLLRGADGYTF
abundance: many; j_gene: TRBJ2-5; d_gene: -; v_gene: TRBV4-1; CDR3nt: TGCGCCAGCAGCCAAGGGGTCCGGGACTTACAAGAGACCCAGTACTTC; CDR3aa: CASSQGVRDLQETQYF
abundance: many; j_gene: TRBJ2-3; d_gene: TRBD2; v_gene: TRBV20-1; CDR3nt: TGCAGTGCTAGTTTCATAGCGGGAGGGGCCCCAGATACGCAGTATTTT; CDR3aa: CSASFIAGGAPDTQYF
abundance: many; j_gene: TRBJ2-1; d_gene: -; v_gene: TRBV24-1; CDR3nt: TGTGCCACCAGTGACCCACCCCCTTTCGTTCGGCAGTTCTTC; CDR3aa: CATSDPPPFVRQFF
abundance: medium-sized; j_gene: TRBJ2-7; d_gene: TRBD2; v_gene: TRBV6-1; CDR3nt: TGTGCCAGCAGTGAAGGGGCGGGAGGGCCCTTCGAGCAGTACTTC; CDR3aa: CASSEGAGGPFEQYF
abundance: many; j_gene: TRBJ1-2; d_gene: -; v_gene: TRBV7-8; CDR3nt: TGTGCCAGCAGCTTAAGATCCCAGGGCTATGGCTACACCTTC; CDR3aa: CASSLRSQGYGYTF
abundance: many; j_gene: TRBJ1-2; d_gene: -; v_gene: TRBV5-8; CDR3nt: TGTGCCAGCAGCTTGGTAGGGGCTGGCTACACCTTC; CDR3aa: CASSLVGAGYTF
abundance: many; j_gene: TRBJ2-2; d_gene: TRBD2; v_gene: TRBV28; CDR3nt: TGTGCCAGCAGTGTAACTAGCGGGAGGGCCGTCTTTTTAACCGGGGAGCTGTTTTTT; CDR3aa: CASSVTSGRAVFLTGELFF
abundance: many; j_gene: TRBJ2-1; d_gene: TRBD2; v_gene: TRBV11-1; CDR3nt: TGTGCCAGCAGCTTATTAGCGGGAGGGAATGAGCAGTTCTTC; CDR3aa: CASSLLAGGNEQFF
abundance: many; j_gene: TRBJ2-7; d_gene: -; v_gene: TRBV4-3; CDR3nt: TGCGCCAGCAGCCAAGCCCCCACACCCCCGAGCTCCTACGAGCAGTACTTC; CDR3aa: CASSQAPTPPSSYEQYF
abundance: many; j_gene: TRBJ1-1; d_gene: -; v_gene: TRBV19; CDR3nt: TGTGCCAGTAGTCAGCGGGGGATCACTGAAGCTTTCTTT; CDR3aa: CASSQRGITEAFF
abundance: -; j_gene: TRBJ2-2; d_gene: TRBD2; v_gene: TRBV27; CDR3nt: TGTGCCAGCAGCTGTACTAGCGGGCTCCGGGCCGGGGAGCTGTTTTTT; CDR3aa: CASSCTSGLRAGELFF
abundance: few; j_gene: TRBJ1-2; d_gene: TRBD1; v_gene: TRBV28; CDR3nt: TGTGCCAGCCAGACAGGGCCGTATGGCTACACCTTC; CDR3aa: CASQTGPYGYTF
abundance: few; j_gene: TRBJ2-5; d_gene: -; v_gene: TRBV20-1; CDR3nt: TGCAGTGCTAGAGTATCAAGCGCCCAAGAGACCCAGTACTTC; CDR3aa: CSARVSSAQETQYF
abundance: many; j_gene: TRBJ1-1; d_gene: TRBD1; v_gene: TRBV29-1; CDR3nt: TGCAGCGTTGAAACAGGGGAGAACACTGAAGCTTTCTTT; CDR3aa: CSVETGENTEAFF
abundance: many; j_gene: TRBJ2-5; d_gene: TRBD2; v_gene: TRBV14; CDR3nt: TGTGCCAGCAGCCGAACTAGCGTCTTCGCCGTGGAGACCCAGTACTTC; CDR3aa: CASSRTSVFAVETQYF